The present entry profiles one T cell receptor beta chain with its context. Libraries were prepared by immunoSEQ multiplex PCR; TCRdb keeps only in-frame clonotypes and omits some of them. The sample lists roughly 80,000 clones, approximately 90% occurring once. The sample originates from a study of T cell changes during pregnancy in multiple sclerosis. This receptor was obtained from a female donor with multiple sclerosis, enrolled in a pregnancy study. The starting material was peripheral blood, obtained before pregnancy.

The CDR3, as DNA: TGTGCCAGCATCCCCCGGGGGGGCACTGAAGCTTTCTTT. Residues: CASIPRGGTEAFF. The rearrangement joins TRBV6-6 to TRBJ1-1; D is perhaps TRBD1 (5 bases). CDR3 size: 13 residues. The germline gives CDR1 MNHNY, CDR2 SVGAGI (reference sequence). V lost 7 bases and J lost 4, with 13 bases in between.